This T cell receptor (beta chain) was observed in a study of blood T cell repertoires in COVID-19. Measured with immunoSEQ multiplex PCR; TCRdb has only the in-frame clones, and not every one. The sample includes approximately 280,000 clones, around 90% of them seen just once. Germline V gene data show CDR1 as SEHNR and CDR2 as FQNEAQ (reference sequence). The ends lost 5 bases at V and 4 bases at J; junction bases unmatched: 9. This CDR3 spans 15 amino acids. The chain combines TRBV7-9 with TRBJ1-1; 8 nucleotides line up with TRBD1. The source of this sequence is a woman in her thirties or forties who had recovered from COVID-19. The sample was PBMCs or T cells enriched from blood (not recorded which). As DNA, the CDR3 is TGTGCCAGCAGCCGATGGACAGGGAGGAGCACTGAAGCTTTCTTT. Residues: CASSRWTGRSTEAFF.